This TCR beta chain appears in the sequencing data of a study of blood T cell repertoires in COVID-19. About the study: COVID-19 samples collected from the United States, Italy and Spain covered acute and convalescent phases. The analysed material was cDNA or gDNA that came from T cells, B-cell-depleted T cells, or PBMCs.

Study members were between about 18 and 100 years old and lived in over 20 US regions. Only in-frame clones appear in the TCRdb table, and some are missing; sequencing was by immunoSEQ multiplex PCR. The table lists fewer than 500,000 clones, around 87% of them singletons. Specimen: PBMCs or T cells enriched from blood (not recorded which). The TCR sequence derives from a woman younger than 45 with acute COVID-19.

CDR3 protein: CASSHGTGFGTEAFF. The CDR3 bases are TGCGCCAGCAGCCACGGCACAGGGTTCGGCACTGAAGCTTTCTTT. The chain has TRBV4-1 and TRBJ1-1, with D possibly matching TRBD1 (6 bases). This CDR3 contains 15 residues. V gave up 3 bases and J gave up 4 bases, with 15 bases separating them. In germline, CDR1 is MGHRA, CDR2 YSYEKL.